This passage covers 26 T cell receptor beta chains from one sample sequenced in a study of response to subunit inactivated influenza vaccine. TCRdb re-analysed the RT-PCR reads in MiXCR, keeping a single row per CDR3 protein. Of about 520,000 distinct CDR3 sequences listed, under 8.5% were seen once; the top ten hold around 13%. Sequenced material: PBMCs from blood, taken roughly 24 months after vaccination. The receptors originated from a man aged 50-75 years who received an inactivated influenza vaccine.

This clonotype has just a few counts. V and J are TRBV4-2 and TRBJ2-5; TRBD1 matches at 7 bases. The CDR3 totals 16 residues. Trimming took 2 bases from V and 2 from J; bases not matched to a gene: 8. Germline values: CDR1 LGHNA, CDR2 YNFKEQ. DNA of the CDR3: TGTGCCAGCAGCCAAACGACAGGGCGGGTTCAAGAGACCCAGTACTTC. Its translation is CASSQTTGRVQETQYF.

V usage is TRBV6-2 or TRBV6-3 and J usage is TRBJ2-7; D may correspond to TRBD1 or TRBD2 (6 bases each). V shed 6 bases and J shed 1 base, with 16 bases lying between them. Per the germline V gene, CDR1 is MNHEY and CDR2 is SVGEGT. This CDR3 has 15 amino acids. DNA for the CDR3: TGTGCCAGCAGGCCCCCGGGGGCTAAGTCCTACGAGCAGTACTTC. Encoded protein: CASRPPGAKSYEQYF.

This clonotype has a count of ten or more. The rearrangement uses TRBV29-1 and TRBJ2-7; 8 nucleotides match TRBD2. From germline, CDR1 is SQVTM and CDR2 ANQGSEA. This CDR3 is built from 14 residues. J gave up 4 bases and V 7 bases, and 12 bases lay outside the gene matches. CDR3 DNA sequence: TGCAGCGCCTCCATAACTAGCGGAGAATACGAGCAGTACTTC. Protein sequence: CSASITSGEYEQYF.

V gene TRBV4-3 combines with J gene TRBJ2-4, with 9 bases that match TRBD1. Germline-derived CDR1 and CDR2 are LGHNA and YSLEER. V was pared by 2 bases and J by 0 bases, with 5 bases of the junction left unmatched. This CDR3 has 17 residues. This CDR3 is CASSQSWTGVAKNIQYF. CDR3 nucleotides: TGCGCCAGCAGCCAATCCTGGACAGGGGTAGCCAAAAACATTCAGTACTTC.

This clonotype was observed many times. The gene calls are TRBV11-2 and TRBJ2-3, with 11 bases that match TRBD1. The length of the CDR3 is 17 residues. J lost 8 bases, V lost 0 bases, and 10 bases had no gene match. Germline assignment: CDR1 SGHAT and CDR2 FQNNGV. The CDR3 DNA follows: TGTGCCAGCAGCTTAGACCCCGGACAGGGGGCCTCAGGTACGCAGTATTTT. It yields the protein CASSLDPGQGASGTQYF.

This clonotype was observed a few times. V and J are TRBV29-1 and TRBJ2-7; D possibly corresponds to TRBD2 (6 bases). CDR3 length: 13 residues. The V gene's germline CDR1 is SQVTM and CDR2 ANQGSEA. V lost 5 bases, J lost 3 bases, and 14 bases lay in between. The CDR3 spells CSVQGVGGYEQYF. The CDR3 DNA reads TGCAGCGTTCAAGGAGTCGGGGGCTACGAGCAGTACTTC.

This clonotype appeared once. The chain employs TRBV2 and TRBJ1-4, with 8 bases fitting TRBD1. Germline lookup yields CDR1 SNHLY and CDR2 FYNNEI. The CDR3 has 15 residues. J lost 3 bases, V lost 7 bases, and 7 bases had no gene match. The CDR3 reads CASTTPGQANEKLFF. CDR3 bases: TGTGCCAGCACCACCCCGGGACAGGCTAATGAAAAACTGTTTTTT.

This clonotype was recorded a few times. The chain employs TRBV27 and TRBJ2-7; 7 bases line up with TRBD2. V was clipped by 4 bases and J by 2 bases; unmatched bases: 8. Germline loops: CDR1 MNHEY, CDR2 SMNVEV (reference sequence). The CDR3 length is 15 residues. In DNA form, the CDR3 reads TGTGCCAGCAGTTCGCGGGGGACGGATACCTACGAGCAGTACTTC. This translates into CASSSRGTDTYEQYF.

This clonotype was detected a few times. V is TRBV4-1 and J is TRBJ2-3; D unresolved. CDR1 MGHRA and CDR2 YSYEKL come from the germline V gene. Trimming pared 2 bases from V and 0 bases from J, leaving 15 bases between. The CDR3 runs 17 residues. CDR3 nucleotides: TGCGCCAGCAGCCAATATGCAGGATCCTCTAGCACAGATACGCAGTATTTT. Amino acids: CASSQYAGSSSTDTQYF.

This clonotype has a handful of counts. This rearrangement joins TRBV11-3 to TRBJ2-1; perhaps TRBD2 as D (5 bases). Trimming took 5 bases from V and 4 from J, leaving 12 bases between them. Germline V gives CDR1 SGHNT, CDR2 YENEEA. CDR3 size: 14 residues. The DNA of the CDR3 is TGTGCCAGCAGCCCCACGGGCGGGTACAATGAGCAGTTCTTC. Translating gives CASSPTGGYNEQFF.

The chain couples TRBV6-2 or TRBV6-3 to TRBJ2-7; 7 bases line up with TRBD2. The CDR3 runs to 17 residues. V gave up 5 bases and J gave up 7 bases; unmatched junction bases: 20. CDR1 and CDR2 from the germline V gene are MNHEY and SVGEGT. The CDR3 is CASSDFLADTSSGEQYF. CDR3 nucleotides: TGTGCCAGCAGTGATTTCCTAGCGGACACATCCTCGGGTGAGCAGTACTTC.

This clonotype showed up many times. CDR3 sequence (DNA): TGTGCCTGCTGTTCAGGGACTAGCGGGAGGGCCAGGTCCTACAATGAGCAGTTCTTC. This translates into CACCSGTSGRARSYNEQFF. This chain uses TRBV12-3 or TRBV12-4 with TRBJ2-1, with TRBD2 identical over 16 bases. Trimming took 11 bases from V and 1 from J; bases not matched to a gene: 14. This CDR3 has 19 residues.

This clonotype has a handful of counts. The rearrangement links TRBV5-1 to TRBJ2-3; 7 bases are a match to TRBD2. The CDR3 is 20 residues long. After removal of 0 bases from V and 2 bases from J, the junction contained 18 bases not matched to a gene. The germline CDR1 and CDR2 sequences are SGHRS and YFSETQ. The chain's CDR3 is CASSLVLADGAGRNTDTQYF. DNA for the CDR3: TGCGCCAGCAGCTTGGTTTTGGCAGATGGAGCGGGGAGAAACACAGATACGCAGTATTTT.

This clonotype was seen repeatedly, ten times or more. The chain recombines TRBV5-1 with TRBJ1-5, with TRBD1 as a possible D gene (5 bases). Germline V gene sequence: CDR1 SGHRS, CDR2 YFSETQ. The CDR3 totals 15 residues. V was pared by 0 bases and J by 7 bases, with 14 bases between. The CDR3 reads CASSLGDSQNQPQHF. The DNA of the CDR3 is TGCGCCAGCAGCTTGGGGGACTCCCAGAACCAGCCCCAGCATTTT.

This clonotype was observed many times. The chain employs TRBV3-1 and TRBJ1-5; tentatively, D is TRBD1 (6 bases). V lost 3 bases and J lost 11, with 23 bases in between. CDR1 is LGHDT and CDR2 is YNNKEL in the germline V gene (reference sequence). The CDR3 runs to 16 residues. The CDR3 loop is CASSQGPGGRPGTQHF. The CDR3 nucleotides read TGTGCCAGCAGCCAGGGGCCCGGGGGCCGCCCCGGGACCCAGCATTTT. Combining the CDR3 with reference TRBV3-1 and TRBJ1-5 gives the whole variable domain DTAVSQTPKYLVTQMGNDKSIKCEQNLGHDTMYWYKQDSKKFLKIMFSYNNKELIINETVPNRFSPKSPDKAHLNLHINSLELGDSAVYFCASSQGPGGRPGTQHFGDGTRLSIL.

There are many counts of this clonotype. This rearrangement joins TRBV10-3 to TRBJ2-1; a weak D match, TRBD2 (5 bases). The V end was cut by 7 bases, the J end by 4 bases, with 11 bases between. Germline CDR1 and CDR2: ENHRY and SYGVKD. This CDR3 is 13 amino acids long. For the CDR3, the DNA is TGTGCCATCACGGCGGGCCCTTACAATGAGCAGTTCTTC. This encodes CAITAGPYNEQFF.

This clonotype occurred a few times. V gene TRBV7-2 combines with J gene TRBJ2-7; D might be TRBD1 (6 bases). The V end was cut by 5 bases, the J end by 3 bases, with 11 bases between. The CDR3 covers 13 residues. Germline V lookup: CDR1 SGHTA, CDR2 FQGNSA. CDR3 in amino acids: CASSTTGYYEQYF. The CDR3 DNA reads TGTGCCAGCAGCACGACAGGTTACTACGAGCAGTACTTC.

This clonotype was counted only a few times. V gene TRBV10-3 combines with J gene TRBJ2-2; 9 bases match TRBD1. This CDR3 is 15 amino acids long. Trimming removed 7 bases from V and 3 bases from J; junction bases left unmatched: 6. Germline V gives CDR1 ENHRY, CDR2 SYGVKD. The CDR3 reads CAINPGQGYTGELFF. In DNA, the CDR3 is TGTGCCATCAACCCGGGACAGGGATACACCGGGGAGCTGTTTTTT.

The CDR3, as DNA: TGTGCCAGCAGTACGCTAGACAGGGGCGTAACCGAAAAACTGTTTTTT. Translation gives CASSTLDRGVTEKLFF. The genes are TRBV28 and TRBJ1-4, with 8 bases matching TRBD1. The V segment lost 5 bases and the J segment 8 bases; nucleotides outside the gene matches: 13. CDR1 is MDHEN, CDR2 SYDVKM, per germline. This CDR3 is built from 16 residues.

This clonotype was detected ten times or more. The chain links TRBV6-2 or TRBV6-3 to TRBJ1-2; the match to TRBD1 covers 9 bases. Germline CDR1 reads MNHEY; CDR2 reads SVGEGT. J gave up 8 bases and V 0 bases, and 16 bases lay outside the gene matches. CDR3 length: 18 residues. CDR3 amino acids: CASSYSTRMETGGRGYTF. In DNA form, the CDR3 reads TGTGCCAGCAGTTACTCGACTCGAATGGAGACAGGGGGGCGAGGCTACACCTTC.

This clonotype occurred a few times. The gene calls are TRBV7-3 and TRBJ1-1, with 7 positions matching TRBD1. J gave up 6 bases and V 2 bases, and 6 bases lay outside the gene matches. Germline CDR1 is SGHTA and CDR2 is FQGTGA. This CDR3 has 14 residues. The CDR3 DNA reads as TGTGCCAGCAGCTTACATACAGGGGACCCTGAAGCTTTCTTT. It translates to CASSLHTGDPEAFF.

There are a few counts of this clonotype. The chain has TRBV12-3 or TRBV12-4 and TRBJ2-1, with a tentative D call TRBD2 (7 bases). CDR3 length: 15 residues. The germline V and J ends were trimmed by 6 bases and 4 bases, with 16 bases remaining between them. The DNA of the CDR3 is TGTGCCAGCAGCATGCTGGCGGGGGCTTACAATGAGCAGTTCTTC. Translating it yields CASSMLAGAYNEQFF.

V usage is TRBV7-2 and J usage is TRBJ2-1; D gene unclear. The V gene lost 8 bases and the J gene lost 10 bases, with 21 bases spanning the gap. This CDR3 region has 14 residues. CDR1 and CDR2 (germline): SGHTA, FQGNSA. CDR3 coding DNA: TGTGCCAGCTCCCTCTCGTCGGTACTTGGCGAGCAGTTCTTC. This codes for CASSLSSVLGEQFF.

This clonotype was observed many times. The chain has TRBV5-6 and TRBJ1-1; unclear D gene. Trimming removed 0 bases at V and 3 bases at J, with 9 bases between. Germline lookup yields CDR1 SGHDT and CDR2 YYEEEE. CDR3 size: 14 residues. The CDR3 reads CASSLGVSDTEAFF. DNA of the CDR3: TGTGCCAGCAGCTTGGGGGTATCGGACACTGAAGCTTTCTTT.

Many counts were recorded for this clonotype. The chain combines TRBV28 with TRBJ1-5, with D possibly matching TRBD1 (5 bases). Germline V lookup: CDR1 MDHEN, CDR2 SYDVKM. This CDR3 is built from 17 residues. Trimming removed 5 bases at V and 2 bases at J, with 19 bases between. The CDR3 region has the DNA TGTGCCAGCAGTCCAACCCATATGTCGGGACGCAATCAGCCCCAGCATTTT. Amino acids: CASSPTHMSGRNQPQHF.

The V gene is TRBV12-3 or TRBV12-4, the J gene TRBJ2-7; D may match TRBD1 or TRBD2 (6 bases each). Trimming stripped 5 bases from V and 4 bases from J, with 18 bases between. This CDR3 is built from 15 residues. The chain's CDR3 is CASSAGAGISYEQYF. The DNA for the CDR3 is TGTGCCAGCAGTGCAGGGGCGGGGATCTCTTACGAGCAGTACTTC.